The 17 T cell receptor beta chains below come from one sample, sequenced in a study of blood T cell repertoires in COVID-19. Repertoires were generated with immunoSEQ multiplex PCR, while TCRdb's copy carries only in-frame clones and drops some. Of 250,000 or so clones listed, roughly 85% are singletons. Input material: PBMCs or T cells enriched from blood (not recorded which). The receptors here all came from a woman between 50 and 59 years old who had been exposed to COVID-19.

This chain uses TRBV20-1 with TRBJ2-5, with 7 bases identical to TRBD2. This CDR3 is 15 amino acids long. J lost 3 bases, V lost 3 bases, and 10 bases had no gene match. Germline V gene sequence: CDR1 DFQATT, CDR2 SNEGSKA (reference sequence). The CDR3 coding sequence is TGCAGTGCTAGTGCTACCGGGACTACCAAAGAGACCCAGTACTTC. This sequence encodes CSASATGTTKETQYF.

The CDR3 DNA sequence: TGTGCCAGCAGAACAGGGTTAGATCAGCCCCAGCATTTT. It codes for CASRTGLDQPQHF. The chain has TRBV6-5 and TRBJ1-5; D is perhaps TRBD1 (6 bases). The ends were cut back, 6 bases at V and 5 bases at J, with 11 bases in the middle. This CDR3 has 13 amino acids. Germline V CDR1 and CDR2: MNHEY, SVGAGI.

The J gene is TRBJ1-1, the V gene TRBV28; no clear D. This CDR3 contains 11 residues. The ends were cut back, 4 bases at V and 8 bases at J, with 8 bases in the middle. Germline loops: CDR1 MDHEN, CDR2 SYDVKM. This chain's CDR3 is CASSSGREAFF. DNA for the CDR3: TGTGCCAGCAGTTCGGGGAGGGAAGCTTTCTTT.

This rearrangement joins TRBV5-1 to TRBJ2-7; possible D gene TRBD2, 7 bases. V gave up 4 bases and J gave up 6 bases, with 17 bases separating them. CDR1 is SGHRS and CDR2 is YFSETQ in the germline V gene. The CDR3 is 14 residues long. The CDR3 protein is CASSEGGTAVEQYF. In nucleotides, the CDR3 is TGCGCCAGCAGCGAGGGGGGGACCGCGGTCGAGCAGTACTTC.

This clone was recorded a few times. The CDR3, as DNA: TGTGCCAGCAGTGAACCTTACAATGAGCAGTTCTTC. It specifies CASSEPYNEQFF. V gene TRBV2 combines with J gene TRBJ2-1, with unresolved D. CDR3 length equals 12 residues. Trimming cost V 2 bases and J 4 bases, with 3 bases left between them. The germline V gene has CDR1 SNHLY and CDR2 FYNNEI.

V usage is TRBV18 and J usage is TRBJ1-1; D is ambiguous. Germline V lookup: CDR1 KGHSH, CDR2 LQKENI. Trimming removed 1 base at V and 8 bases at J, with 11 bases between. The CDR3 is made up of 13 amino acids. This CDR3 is CASSPRVMREAFF. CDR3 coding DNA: TGTGCCAGCTCACCACGAGTGATGCGGGAAGCTTTCTTT.

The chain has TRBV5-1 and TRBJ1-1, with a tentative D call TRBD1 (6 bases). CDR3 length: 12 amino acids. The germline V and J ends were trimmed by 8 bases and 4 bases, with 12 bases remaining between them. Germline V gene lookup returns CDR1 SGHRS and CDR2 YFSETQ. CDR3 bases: TGCGCCAGTTCACAGGGCCGCACTGAAGCTTTCTTT. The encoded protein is CASSQGRTEAFF.

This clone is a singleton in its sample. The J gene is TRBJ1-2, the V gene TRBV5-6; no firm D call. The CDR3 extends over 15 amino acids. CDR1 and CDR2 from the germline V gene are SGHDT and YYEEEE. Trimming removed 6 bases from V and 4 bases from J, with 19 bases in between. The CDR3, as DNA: TGTGCCAGCAACTTTGAACCTCCGGGTCCCTATGGCTACACCTTC. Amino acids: CASNFEPPGPYGYTF.

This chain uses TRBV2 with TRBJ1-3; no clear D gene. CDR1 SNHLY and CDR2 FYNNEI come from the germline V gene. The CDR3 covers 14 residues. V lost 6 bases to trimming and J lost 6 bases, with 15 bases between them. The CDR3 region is CASRAQSYENTIYF. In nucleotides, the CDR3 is TGTGCCAGCAGGGCACAGTCTTACGAAAACACCATATATTTT.

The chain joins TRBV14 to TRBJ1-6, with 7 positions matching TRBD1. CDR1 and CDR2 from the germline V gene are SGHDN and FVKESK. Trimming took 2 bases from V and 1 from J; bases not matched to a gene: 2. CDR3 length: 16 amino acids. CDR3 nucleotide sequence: TGTGCCAGCAGCCAAAGACAGGGATCCTATAATTCACCCCTCCACTTT. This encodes CASSQRQGSYNSPLHF.

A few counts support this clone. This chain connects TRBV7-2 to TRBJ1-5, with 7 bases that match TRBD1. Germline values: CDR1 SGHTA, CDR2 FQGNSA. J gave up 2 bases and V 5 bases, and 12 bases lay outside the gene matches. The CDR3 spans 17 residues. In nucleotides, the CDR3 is TGTGCCAGCAGCCCGCAACAGGGGAGGAGTCGCAATCAGCCCCAGCATTTT. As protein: CASSPQQGRSRNQPQHF. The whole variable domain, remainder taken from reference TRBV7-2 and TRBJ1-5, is GAGVSQSPSNKVTEKGKDVELRCDPISGHTALYWYRQSLGQGLEFLIYFQGNSAPDKSGLPSDRFSAERTGGSVSTLTIQRTQQEDSAVYLCASSPQQGRSRNQPQHFGDGTRLSIL.

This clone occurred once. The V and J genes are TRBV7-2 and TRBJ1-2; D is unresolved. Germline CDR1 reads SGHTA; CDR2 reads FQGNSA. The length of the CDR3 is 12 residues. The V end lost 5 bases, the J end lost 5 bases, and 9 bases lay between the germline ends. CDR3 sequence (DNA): TGTGCCAGCAGCCACTCCGAGTATGGCTACACCTTC. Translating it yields CASSHSEYGYTF. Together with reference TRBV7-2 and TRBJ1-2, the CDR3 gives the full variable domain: GAGVSQSPSNKVTEKGKDVELRCDPISGHTALYWYRQSLGQGLEFLIYFQGNSAPDKSGLPSDRFSAERTGGSVSTLTIQRTQQEDSAVYLCASSHSEYGYTFGSGTRLTVV.

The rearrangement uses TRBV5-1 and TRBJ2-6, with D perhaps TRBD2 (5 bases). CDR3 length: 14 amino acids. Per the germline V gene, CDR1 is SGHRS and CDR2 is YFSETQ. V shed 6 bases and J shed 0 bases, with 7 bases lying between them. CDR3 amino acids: CASMGVSGANVLTF. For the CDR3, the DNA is TGCGCCAGCATGGGAGTCTCTGGGGCCAACGTCCTGACTTTC.

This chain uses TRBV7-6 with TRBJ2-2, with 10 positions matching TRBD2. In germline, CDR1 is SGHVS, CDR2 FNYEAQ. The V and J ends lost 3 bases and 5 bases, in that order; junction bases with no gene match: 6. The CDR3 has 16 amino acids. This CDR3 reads CASSFQGTSVTGELFF. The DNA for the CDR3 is TGTGCCAGCAGCTTCCAAGGGACTAGCGTTACCGGGGAGCTGTTTTTT. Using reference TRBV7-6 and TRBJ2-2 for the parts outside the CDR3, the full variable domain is GAGVSQSPRYKVTKRGQDVALRCDPISGHVSLYWYRQALGQGPEFLTYFNYEAQQDKSGLPNDRFSAERPEGSISTLTIQRTEQRDSAMYRCASSFQGTSVTGELFFGEGSRLTVL.

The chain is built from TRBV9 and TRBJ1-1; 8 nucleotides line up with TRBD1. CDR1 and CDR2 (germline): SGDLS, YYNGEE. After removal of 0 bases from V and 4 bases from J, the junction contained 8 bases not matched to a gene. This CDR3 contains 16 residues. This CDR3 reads CASSVATGGFGTEAFF. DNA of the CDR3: TGTGCCAGCAGCGTAGCCACAGGGGGGTTTGGCACTGAAGCTTTCTTT.

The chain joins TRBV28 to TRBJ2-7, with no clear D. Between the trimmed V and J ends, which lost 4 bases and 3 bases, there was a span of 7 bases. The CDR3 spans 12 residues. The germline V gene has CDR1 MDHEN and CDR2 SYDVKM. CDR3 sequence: CASSSGLYEQYF. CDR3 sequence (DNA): TGTGCCAGCAGTTCAGGCCTCTACGAGCAGTACTTC.

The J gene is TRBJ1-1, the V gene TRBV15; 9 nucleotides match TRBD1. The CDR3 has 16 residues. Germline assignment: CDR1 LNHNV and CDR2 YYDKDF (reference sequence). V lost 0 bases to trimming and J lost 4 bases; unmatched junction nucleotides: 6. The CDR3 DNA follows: TGTGCCACCAGCAGAGATCTGGGACAGGGAGGCACTGAAGCTTTCTTT. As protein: CATSRDLGQGGTEAFF.